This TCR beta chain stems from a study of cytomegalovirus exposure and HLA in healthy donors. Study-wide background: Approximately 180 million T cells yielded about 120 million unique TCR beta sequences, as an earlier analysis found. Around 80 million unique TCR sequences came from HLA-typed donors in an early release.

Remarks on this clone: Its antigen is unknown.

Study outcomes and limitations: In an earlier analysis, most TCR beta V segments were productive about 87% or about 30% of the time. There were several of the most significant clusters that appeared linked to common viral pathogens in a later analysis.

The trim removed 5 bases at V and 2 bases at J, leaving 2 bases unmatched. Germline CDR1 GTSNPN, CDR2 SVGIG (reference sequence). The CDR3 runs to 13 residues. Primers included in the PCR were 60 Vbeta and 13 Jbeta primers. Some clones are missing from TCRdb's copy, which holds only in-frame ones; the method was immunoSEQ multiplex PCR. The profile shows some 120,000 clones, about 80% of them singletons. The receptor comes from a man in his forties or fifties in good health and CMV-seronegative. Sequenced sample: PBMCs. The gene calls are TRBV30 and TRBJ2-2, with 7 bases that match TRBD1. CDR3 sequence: CAWRTGNTGELFF. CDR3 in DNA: TGTGCCTGGCGGACAGGAAACACCGGGGAGCTGTTTTTT.